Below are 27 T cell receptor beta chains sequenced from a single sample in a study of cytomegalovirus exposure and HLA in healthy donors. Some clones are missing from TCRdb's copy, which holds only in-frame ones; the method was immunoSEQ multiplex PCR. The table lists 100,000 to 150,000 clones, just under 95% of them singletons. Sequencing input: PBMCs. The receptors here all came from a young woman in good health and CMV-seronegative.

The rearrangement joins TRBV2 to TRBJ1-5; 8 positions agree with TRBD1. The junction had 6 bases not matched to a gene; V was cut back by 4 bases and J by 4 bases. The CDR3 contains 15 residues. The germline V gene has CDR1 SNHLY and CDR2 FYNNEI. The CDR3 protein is CASSGQGRSNQPQHF. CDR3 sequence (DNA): TGTGCCAGCAGTGGACAGGGGAGGAGTAATCAGCCCCAGCATTTT. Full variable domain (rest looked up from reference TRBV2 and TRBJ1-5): EPEVTQTPSHQVTQMGQEVILRCVPISNHLYFYWYRQILGQKVEFLVSFYNNEISEKSEIFDDQFSVERPDGSNFTLKIRSTKLEDSAMYFCASSGQGRSNQPQHFGDGTRLSIL.

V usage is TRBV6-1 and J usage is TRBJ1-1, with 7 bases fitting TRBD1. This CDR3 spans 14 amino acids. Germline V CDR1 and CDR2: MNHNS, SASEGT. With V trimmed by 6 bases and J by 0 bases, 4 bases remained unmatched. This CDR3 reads CASRLQGMNTEAFF. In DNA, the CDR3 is TGTGCCAGCAGGCTACAGGGGATGAACACTGAAGCTTTCTTT.

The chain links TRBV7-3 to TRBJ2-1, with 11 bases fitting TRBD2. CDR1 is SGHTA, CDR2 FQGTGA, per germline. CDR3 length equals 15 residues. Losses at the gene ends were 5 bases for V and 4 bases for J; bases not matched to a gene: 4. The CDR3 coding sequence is TGTGCCAGCAGCAAGGGACTAGCGGCTTACAATGAGCAGTTCTTC. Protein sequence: CASSKGLAAYNEQFF.

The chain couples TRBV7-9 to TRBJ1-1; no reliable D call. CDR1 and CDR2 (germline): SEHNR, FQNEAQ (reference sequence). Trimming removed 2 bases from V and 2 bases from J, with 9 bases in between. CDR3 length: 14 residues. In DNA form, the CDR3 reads TGTGCCAGCAGCTTATCCCCGGGAAACACTGAAGCTTTCTTT. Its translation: CASSLSPGNTEAFF.

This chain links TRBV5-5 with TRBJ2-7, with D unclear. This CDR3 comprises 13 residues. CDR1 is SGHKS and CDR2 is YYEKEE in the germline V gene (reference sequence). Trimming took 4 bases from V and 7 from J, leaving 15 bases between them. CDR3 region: CASSPLPHPEQYF. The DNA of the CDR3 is TGTGCCAGCAGCCCCCTACCGCATCCAGAGCAGTACTTC.

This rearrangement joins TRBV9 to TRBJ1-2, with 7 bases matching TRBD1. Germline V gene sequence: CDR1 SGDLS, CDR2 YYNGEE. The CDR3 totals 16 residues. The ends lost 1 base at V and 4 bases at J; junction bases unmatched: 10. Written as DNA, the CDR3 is TGTGCCAGCAGCGTAAGCGGCCAACAGGGGAGCTATGGCTACACCTTC. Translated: CASSVSGQQGSYGYTF.

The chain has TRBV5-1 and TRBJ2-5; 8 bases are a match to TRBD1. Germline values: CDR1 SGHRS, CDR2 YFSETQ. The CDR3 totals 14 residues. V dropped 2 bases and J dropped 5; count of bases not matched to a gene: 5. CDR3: CASSFQGARETQYF. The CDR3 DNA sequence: TGCGCCAGCAGCTTCCAGGGGGCTCGGGAGACCCAGTACTTC.

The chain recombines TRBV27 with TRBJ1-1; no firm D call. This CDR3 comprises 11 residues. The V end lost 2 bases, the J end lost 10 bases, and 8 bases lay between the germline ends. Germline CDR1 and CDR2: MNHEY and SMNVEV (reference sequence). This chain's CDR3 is CASSLGQLAFF. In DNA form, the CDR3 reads TGTGCCAGCAGTTTAGGGCAGTTAGCTTTCTTT.

The CDR3 region has the DNA TGTGCCACCAGCAGGCGGGGGGACACTGCTTCAAATGGCTACACCTTC. Translated: CATSRRGDTASNGYTF. This chain connects TRBV15 to TRBJ1-2; D possibly corresponds to TRBD1 (6 bases). With 3 bases removed from V and 6 bases from J, the gap between germline ends came to 20 bases. The CDR3 spans 16 residues. From germline, CDR1 is LNHNV and CDR2 YYDKDF (reference sequence). The full variable domain, its missing parts supplied by reference TRBV15 and TRBJ1-2, is DAMVIQNPRYQVTQFGKPVTLSCSQTLNHNVMYWYQQKSSQAPKLLFHYYDKDFNNEADTPDNFQSRRPNTSFCFLDIRSPGLGDTAMYLCATSRRGDTASNGYTFGSGTRLTVV.

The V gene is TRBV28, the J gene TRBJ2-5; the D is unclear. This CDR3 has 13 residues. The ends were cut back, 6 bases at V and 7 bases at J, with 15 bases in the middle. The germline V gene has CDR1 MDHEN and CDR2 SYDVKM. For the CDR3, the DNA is TGTGCCAGCAGCCCGTGGGCTCCTCCGACCCAGTACTTC. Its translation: CASSPWAPPTQYF.

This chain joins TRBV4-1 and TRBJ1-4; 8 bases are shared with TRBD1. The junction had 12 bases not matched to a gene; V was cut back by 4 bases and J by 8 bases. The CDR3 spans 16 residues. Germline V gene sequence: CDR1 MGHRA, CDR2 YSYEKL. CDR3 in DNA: TGCGCCAGCAGCCCAGTATCGGGACAGGTAAAAGAAAAACTGTTTTTT. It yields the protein CASSPVSGQVKEKLFF.

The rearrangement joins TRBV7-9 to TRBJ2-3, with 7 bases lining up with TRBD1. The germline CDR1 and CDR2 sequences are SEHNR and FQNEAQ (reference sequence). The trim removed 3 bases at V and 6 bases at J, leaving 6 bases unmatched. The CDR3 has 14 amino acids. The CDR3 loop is CASSFSTGWDTQYF. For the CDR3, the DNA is TGTGCCAGCAGCTTCTCGACAGGGTGGGATACGCAGTATTTT.

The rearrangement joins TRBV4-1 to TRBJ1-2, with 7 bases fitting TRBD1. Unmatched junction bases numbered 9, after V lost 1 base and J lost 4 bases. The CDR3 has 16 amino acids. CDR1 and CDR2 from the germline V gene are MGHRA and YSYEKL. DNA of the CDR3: TGCGCCAGCAGCCAAGTACCGGGACAGCGATCCTATGGCTACACCTTC. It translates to CASSQVPGQRSYGYTF.

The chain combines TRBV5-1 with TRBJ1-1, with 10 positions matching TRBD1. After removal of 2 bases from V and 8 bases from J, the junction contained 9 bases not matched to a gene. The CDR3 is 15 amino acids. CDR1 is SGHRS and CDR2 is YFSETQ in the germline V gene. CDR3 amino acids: CASSLPDRGLTEAFF. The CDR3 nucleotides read TGCGCCAGCAGCTTACCAGACAGGGGGCTTACGGAAGCTTTCTTT.

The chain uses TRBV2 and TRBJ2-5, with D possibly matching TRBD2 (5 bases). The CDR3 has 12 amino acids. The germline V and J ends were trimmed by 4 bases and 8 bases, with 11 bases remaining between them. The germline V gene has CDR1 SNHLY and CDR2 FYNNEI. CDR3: CASSASSQTQYF. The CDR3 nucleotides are TGTGCCAGCAGTGCTTCTAGCCAAACCCAGTACTTC.

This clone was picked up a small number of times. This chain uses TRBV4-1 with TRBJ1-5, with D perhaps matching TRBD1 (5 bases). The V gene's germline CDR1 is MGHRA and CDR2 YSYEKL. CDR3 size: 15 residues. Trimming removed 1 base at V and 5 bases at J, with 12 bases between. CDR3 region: CASSQAVTGDQPQHF. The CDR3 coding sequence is TGCGCCAGCAGCCAAGCGGTGACGGGGGATCAGCCCCAGCATTTT.

CDR3 in DNA: TGTGCCAGCAGCTTAATGCAAGCCACAGATACGCAGTATTTT. The encoded protein is CASSLMQATDTQYF. The V and J genes are TRBV11-2 and TRBJ2-3; D unresolved. Germline CDR1 and CDR2: SGHAT and FQNNGV. The CDR3 is made up of 14 amino acids. V was cut by 2 bases and J by 2 bases, with 8 bases left in between. Looking up the rest from reference TRBV11-2 and TRBJ2-3 gives the full variable domain: EAGVAQSPRYKIIEKRQSVAFWCNPISGHATLYWYQQILGQGPKLLIQFQNNGVVDDSQLPKDRFSAERLKGVDSTLKIQPAKLEDSAVYLCASSLMQATDTQYFGPGTRLTVL.

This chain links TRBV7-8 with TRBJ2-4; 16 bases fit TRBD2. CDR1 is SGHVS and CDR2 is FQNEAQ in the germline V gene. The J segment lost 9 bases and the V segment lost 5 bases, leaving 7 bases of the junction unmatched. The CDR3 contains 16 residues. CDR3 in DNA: TGTGCCAGCAGCCCGGGACTAGCGGGAGGGCAGGGCATTCAGTACTTC. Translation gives CASSPGLAGGQGIQYF.

The CDR3 sequence: CASSKSGTGMYEQYF. CDR3 in DNA: TGTGCCAGTAGTAAATCCGGGACAGGGATGTACGAGCAGTACTTC. The chain combines TRBV19 with TRBJ2-7; TRBD1 matches 9 bases. CDR3 size: 15 residues. J gave up 4 bases and V 4 bases, and 8 bases lay outside the gene matches. Per the germline V gene, CDR1 is LNHDA and CDR2 is SQIVND (reference sequence).

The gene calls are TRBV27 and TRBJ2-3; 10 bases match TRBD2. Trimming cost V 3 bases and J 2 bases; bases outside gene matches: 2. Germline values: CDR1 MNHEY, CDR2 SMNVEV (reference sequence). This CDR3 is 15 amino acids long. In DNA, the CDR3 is TGTGCCAGCAGTTTTACTAGCGGGGCCACAGATACGCAGTATTTT. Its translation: CASSFTSGATDTQYF.

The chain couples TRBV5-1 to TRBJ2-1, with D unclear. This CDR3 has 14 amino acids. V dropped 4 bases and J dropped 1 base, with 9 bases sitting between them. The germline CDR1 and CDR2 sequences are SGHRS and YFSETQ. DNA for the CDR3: TGCGCCAGCAGCAACCTACTATCCTACAATGAGCAGTTCTTC. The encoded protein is CASSNLLSYNEQFF.

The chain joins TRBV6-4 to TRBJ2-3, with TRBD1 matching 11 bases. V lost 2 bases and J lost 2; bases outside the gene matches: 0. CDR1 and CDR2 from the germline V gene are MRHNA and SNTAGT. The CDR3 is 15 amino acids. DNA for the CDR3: TGTGCCAGCAGTGACGGACAGGGGGCCACAGATACGCAGTATTTT. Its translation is CASSDGQGATDTQYF.

In DNA, the CDR3 is TGTGCCAGCAGCCCAACAGGGGGCATCTACGAGCAGTACTTC. Amino acid sequence: CASSPTGGIYEQYF. The J gene is TRBJ2-7, the V gene TRBV11-2; TRBD1 aligns across 9 bases. CDR3 length: 14 residues. After removal of 5 bases from V and 3 bases from J, the junction contained 5 bases not matched to a gene. Germline CDR1 SGHAT, CDR2 FQNNGV.

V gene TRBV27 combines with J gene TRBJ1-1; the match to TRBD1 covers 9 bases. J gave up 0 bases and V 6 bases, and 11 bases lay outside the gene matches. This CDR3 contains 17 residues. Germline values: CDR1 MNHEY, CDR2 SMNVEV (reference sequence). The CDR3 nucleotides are TGTGCCAGCAGCTCCCCACAGGGGGCCGGGTTGAACACTGAAGCTTTCTTT. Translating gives CASSSPQGAGLNTEAFF.

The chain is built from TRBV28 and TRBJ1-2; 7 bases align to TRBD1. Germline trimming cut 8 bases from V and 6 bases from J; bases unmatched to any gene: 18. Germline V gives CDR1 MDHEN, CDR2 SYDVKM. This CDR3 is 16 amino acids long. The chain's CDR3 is CASLIRDSTSWDGYTF. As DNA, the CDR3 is TGTGCCAGCCTTATCCGGGACAGCACATCTTGGGATGGCTACACCTTC.

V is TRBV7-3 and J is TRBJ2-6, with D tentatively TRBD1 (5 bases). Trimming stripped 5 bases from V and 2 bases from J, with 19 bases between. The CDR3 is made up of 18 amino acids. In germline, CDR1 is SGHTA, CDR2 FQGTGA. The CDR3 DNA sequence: TGTGCCAGCAGCGACGCCGGGCAGGGTATCGCTGGGGCCAACGTCCTGACTTTC. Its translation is CASSDAGQGIAGANVLTF.

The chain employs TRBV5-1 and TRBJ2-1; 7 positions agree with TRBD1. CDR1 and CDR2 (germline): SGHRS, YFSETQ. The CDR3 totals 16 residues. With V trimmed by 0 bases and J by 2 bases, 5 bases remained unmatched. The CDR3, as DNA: TGCGCCAGCAGCTTGGCCGTCGGGACAGCCTACAATGAGCAGTTCTTC. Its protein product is CASSLAVGTAYNEQFF.